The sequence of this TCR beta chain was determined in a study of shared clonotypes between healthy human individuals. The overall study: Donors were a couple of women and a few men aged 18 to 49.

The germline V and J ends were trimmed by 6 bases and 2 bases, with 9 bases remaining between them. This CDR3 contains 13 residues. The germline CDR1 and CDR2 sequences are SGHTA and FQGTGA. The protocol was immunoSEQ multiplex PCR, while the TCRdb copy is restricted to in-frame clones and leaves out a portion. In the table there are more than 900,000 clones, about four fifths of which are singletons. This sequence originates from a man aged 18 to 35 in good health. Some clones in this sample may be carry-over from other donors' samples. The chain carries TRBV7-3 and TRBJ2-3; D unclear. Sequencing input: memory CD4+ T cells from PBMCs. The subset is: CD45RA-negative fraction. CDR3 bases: TGTGCCAGCAGGCTAAAGATCACAGATACGCAGTATTTT. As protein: CASRLKITDTQYF. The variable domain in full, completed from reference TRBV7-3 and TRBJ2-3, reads GAGVSQTPSNKVTEKGKYVELRCDPISGHTALYWYRQSLGQGPEFLIYFQGTGAADDSGLPNDRFFAVRPEGSVSTLKIQRTERGDSAVYLCASRLKITDTQYFGPGTRLTVL.